Listed below are T cell receptor beta chains from one sample, sequenced in a study of T cell responses to AZD1222 COVID-19 vaccine. Profiling relied on immunoSEQ multiplex PCR, and the TCRdb table lists in-frame clones only, not all of them. The ten most abundant clones cover 2.2% of a sample with more than 110,000 clones. Specimen: peripheral blood. Receptors were obtained from an adult in good health. CDR3s include the opening cysteine and the closing phenylalanine or tryptophan. The D gene is left open where the match is weak.

J | D | V | CDR3 | DNA
TRBJ2-7 | . | TRBV7-3 | CASSANPGPYEQYF | TGTGCCAGCAGCGCCAACCCGGGCCCGTACGAGCAGTACTTC
TRBJ1-4 | . | TRBV2 | CASSVGGTNEKLFF | TGTGCCAGCAGTGTTGGAGGAACTAATGAAAAACTGTTTTTT
TRBJ1-2 | . | TRBV5-1 | CASRFTGIANYGYTF | TGCGCCAGCAGATTCACCGGGATAGCTAACTATGGCTACACCTTC
TRBJ1-3 | . | TRBV10-3 | CAISEPWGAGNTIYF | TGTGCCATCAGTGAACCCTGGGGTGCTGGAAACACCATATATTTT
TRBJ2-7 | . | TRBV19 | CASSSPQGFEGEQYF | TGTGCCAGTAGTTCCCCGCAGGGATTCGAGGGCGAGCAGTACTTC
TRBJ1-3 | . | TRBV30 | CAWSERSRAGNTIYF | TGTGCCTGGAGTGAGCGGTCCAGGGCTGGAAACACCATATATTTT
TRBJ1-2 | . | TRBV18 | CASSPDRQGLGGYTF | TGTGCCAGCTCACCCGACCGGCAGGGGCTGGGGGGCTACACCTTC
TRBJ1-1 | . | TRBV30 | CAWSLAGTEAFF | TGTGCCTGGAGTTTGGCGGGCACTGAAGCTTTCTTT
TRBJ1-4 | TRBD1 | TRBV10-3 | CAISTGTGGEKLFF | TGTGCCATCAGCACCGGGACAGGGGGCGAAAAACTGTTTTTT
TRBJ1-5 | . | TRBV6-1 | CASSEYQPQHF | TGTGCCAGCAGTGAATATCAGCCCCAGCATTTT
TRBJ1-2 | . | TRBV18 | CASSLQAGATYGYTF | TGTGCCAGCTCACTACAGGCAGGCGCGACCTATGGCTACACCTTC
TRBJ2-7 | TRBD2 | TRBV7-9 | CASSLAGGDGEQYF | TGTGCCAGCAGCTTAGCGGGGGGGGACGGCGAGCAGTACTTC
TRBJ2-7 | TRBD1 | TRBV5-1 | CASKQGDADAYEQYF | TGCGCCAGCAAGCAGGGGGATGCAGATGCCTACGAGCAGTACTTC
TRBJ1-2 | . | TRBV27 | CASSSPTFGGGYTF | TGTGCCAGCAGTTCGCCCACTTTCGGGGGTGGCTACACCTTC
TRBJ1-1 | TRBD1 | TRBV2 | CASKGAGVPQGTEAFF | TGTGCCAGCAAGGGGGCAGGGGTCCCCCAAGGGACTGAAGCTTTCTTT
TRBJ2-3 | TRBD2 | TRBV29-1 | CSAPTSGGVTDTQYF | TGCAGCGCCCCGACTAGCGGGGGGGTAACAGATACGCAGTATTTT
TRBJ1-6 | . | TRBV6-2/TRBV6-3 | CASSYVDGRNSPLHF | TGTGCCAGCAGTTACGTGGACGGTAGAAATTCACCCCTCCACTTT
TRBJ2-2 | TRBD2 | TRBV9 | CASSPGGGDTGELFF | TGTGCCAGCAGCCCCGGGGGGGGCGATACCGGGGAGCTGTTTTTT
TRBJ2-2 | . | TRBV2 | CASSVVEPNTGELFF | TGTGCCAGCAGTGTTGTAGAACCGAACACCGGGGAGCTGTTTTTT
TRBJ2-3 | TRBD1 | TRBV10-3 | CAIRTGGADTQYF | TGTGCCATCAGGACAGGGGGCGCAGATACGCAGTATTTT
TRBJ1-6 | TRBD1 | TRBV19 | CASSIAGTGDNSPLHF | TGTGCCAGTAGTATAGCCGGGACAGGGGATAATTCACCCCTCCACTTT
TRBJ1-5 | . | TRBV6-2/TRBV6-3 | CASSQQGSGNQPQHF | TGTGCCAGCAGCCAACAGGGTTCTGGCAATCAGCCCCAGCATTTT
TRBJ2-6 | . | TRBV6-6 | CASSYSGFSGANVLTF | TGTGCCAGCAGTTACTCGGGCTTCTCTGGGGCCAACGTCCTGACTTTC
TRBJ1-3 | . | TRBV12-3/TRBV12-4 | CASSLGSGNTIYF | TGTGCCAGCAGTTTAGGCAGTGGAAACACCATATATTTT
TRBJ2-7 | . | TRBV5-6 | CASSLSGGPEQYF | TGTGCCAGCAGCCTATCAGGGGGGCCCGAGCAGTACTTC
TRBJ2-7 | . | TRBV20-1 | CSANDPYEQYF | TGCAGTGCCAACGACCCCTACGAGCAGTACTTC
TRBJ1-1 | . | TRBV7-7 | CASSFAGEAEAFF | TGTGCCAGCAGCTTCGCAGGGGAAGCTGAAGCTTTCTTT
TRBJ2-7 | TRBD2 | TRBV19 | CASSSGGAISYEQYF | TGTGCCAGTAGTAGCGGGGGGGCCATCTCCTACGAGCAGTACTTC
TRBJ1-1 | . | TRBV29-1 | CSVDTGYTEAFF | TGCAGCGTTGATACCGGTTACACTGAAGCTTTCTTT
TRBJ2-1 | TRBD2 | TRBV3-1/TRBV3-2 | CASSQDRLAVQEQFF | TGTGCCAGCAGCCAAGACAGACTAGCCGTTCAGGAGCAGTTCTTC
TRBJ1-2 | . | TRBV6-5 | CASSPMGKAGGYTF | TGTGCCAGCAGTCCCATGGGGAAAGCGGGGGGCTACACCTTC
TRBJ2-1 | TRBD2 | TRBV2 | CASTTPGGASEQFF | TGTGCCAGCACTACGCCCGGGGGGGCTAGTGAGCAGTTCTTC
TRBJ1-1 | . | TRBV4-3 | CASSQDFIAASAFF | TGCGCCAGCAGCCAAGATTTTATAGCGGCCTCAGCTTTCTTT
TRBJ2-5 | . | TRBV5-1 | CASSPAPSGLGETQYF | TGCGCCAGCAGCCCTGCCCCTTCAGGGTTGGGAGAGACCCAGTACTTC
TRBJ2-5 | TRBD1 | TRBV3-1/TRBV3-2 | CASSQPTGGVQETQYF | TGTGCCAGCAGCCAACCGACAGGGGGCGTTCAGGAGACCCAGTACTTC
TRBJ2-1 | . | TRBV5-1 | CASSLALGIYNEQFF | TGCGCCAGCAGCTTGGCCCTGGGTATTTACAATGAGCAGTTCTTC
TRBJ1-4 | TRBD1 | TRBV5-8 | CASSQPGTDEKLFF | TGTGCCAGCAGCCAACCAGGGACAGATGAAAAACTGTTTTTT
TRBJ1-3 | . | TRBV27 | CASSPAGLHPISGNTIYF | TGTGCCAGCAGTCCTGCGGGGCTGCACCCCATCTCTGGAAACACCATATATTTT
TRBJ1-2 | TRBD1 | TRBV3-1/TRBV3-2 | CASSLRDRGYTF | TGTGCCAGCAGCCTGAGGGACAGGGGCTACACCTTC
TRBJ2-5 | . | TRBV27 | CASSKHPTGRQETQYF | TGTGCCAGCAGTAAACACCCGACAGGGAGGCAAGAGACCCAGTACTTC
TRBJ1-5 | . | TRBV18 | CASSPLPGSDQPQHF | TGTGCCAGCTCACCACTGCCAGGCTCCGATCAGCCCCAGCATTTT
TRBJ1-3 | . | TRBV7-8 | CASSLRIRTVPGNTIYF | TGTGCCAGCAGCTTACGCATAAGAACCGTCCCTGGAAACACCATATATTTT
TRBJ2-1 | . | TRBV13 | CASSLKTAYNEQFF | TGTGCCAGCAGCTTGAAGACGGCCTACAATGAGCAGTTCTTC
TRBJ2-3 | . | TRBV30 | CACRHGLPTPADTQYF | TGTGCCTGTAGGCATGGACTTCCAACCCCCGCAGATACGCAGTATTTT
TRBJ1-5 | TRBD1 | TRBV10-3 | CAISQDRDRQPQHF | TGTGCCATCAGCCAAGACAGGGATCGTCAGCCCCAGCATTTT
TRBJ1-1 | . | TRBV11-3 | CASSPMGLPTEAFF | TGTGCCAGCAGCCCCATGGGGTTGCCCACTGAAGCTTTCTTT